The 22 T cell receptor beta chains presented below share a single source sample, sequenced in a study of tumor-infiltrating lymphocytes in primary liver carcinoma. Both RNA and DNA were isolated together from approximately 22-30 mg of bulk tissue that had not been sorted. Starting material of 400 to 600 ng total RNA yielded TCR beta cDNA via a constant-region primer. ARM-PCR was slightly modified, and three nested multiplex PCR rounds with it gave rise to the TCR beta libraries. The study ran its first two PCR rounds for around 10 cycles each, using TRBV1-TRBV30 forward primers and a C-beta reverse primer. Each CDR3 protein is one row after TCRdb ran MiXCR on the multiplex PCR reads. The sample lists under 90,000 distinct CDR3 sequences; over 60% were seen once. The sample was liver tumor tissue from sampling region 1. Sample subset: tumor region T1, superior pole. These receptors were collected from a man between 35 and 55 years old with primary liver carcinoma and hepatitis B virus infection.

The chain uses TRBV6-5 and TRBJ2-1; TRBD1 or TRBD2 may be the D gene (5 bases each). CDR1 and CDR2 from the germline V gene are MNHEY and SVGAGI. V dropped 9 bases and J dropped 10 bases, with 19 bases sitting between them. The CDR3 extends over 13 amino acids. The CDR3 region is CASRGMGVGEQFF. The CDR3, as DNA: TGTGCCAGTAGAGGGATGGGGGTAGGGGAGCAGTTCTTC.

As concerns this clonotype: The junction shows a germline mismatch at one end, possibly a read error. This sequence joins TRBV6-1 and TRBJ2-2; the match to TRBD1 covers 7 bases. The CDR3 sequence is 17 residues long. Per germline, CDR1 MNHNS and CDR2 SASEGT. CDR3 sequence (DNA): TGTGCCAGCAGCGACAGGGATAACGACCCTAACACCCGGGAGCTGTTTTTT. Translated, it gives CASSDRDNDPNTRELFF.

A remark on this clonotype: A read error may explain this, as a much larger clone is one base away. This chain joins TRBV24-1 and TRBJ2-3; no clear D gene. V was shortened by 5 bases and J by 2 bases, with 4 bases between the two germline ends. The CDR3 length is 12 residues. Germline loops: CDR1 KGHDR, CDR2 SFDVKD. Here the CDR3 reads CATSANTDTQYF. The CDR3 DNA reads TGTGCCACCAGTGCGAACACAGATACGCAGTATTTT.

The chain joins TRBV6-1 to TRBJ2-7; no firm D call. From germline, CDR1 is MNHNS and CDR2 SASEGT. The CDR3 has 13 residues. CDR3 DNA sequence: TGTTCCAACAGTGAATGGGTTTCCTACGAGCAGTACTTC. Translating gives CSNSEWVSYEQYF.

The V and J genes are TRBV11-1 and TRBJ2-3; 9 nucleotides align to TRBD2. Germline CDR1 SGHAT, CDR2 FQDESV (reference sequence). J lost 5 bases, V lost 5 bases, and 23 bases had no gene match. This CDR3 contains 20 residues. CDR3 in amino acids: CASSPCYRVIAGVSGDTQYF. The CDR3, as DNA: TGTGCCAGCAGCCCATGTTACAGGGTCATAGCGGGAGTTTCTGGAGATACGCAGTATTTT.

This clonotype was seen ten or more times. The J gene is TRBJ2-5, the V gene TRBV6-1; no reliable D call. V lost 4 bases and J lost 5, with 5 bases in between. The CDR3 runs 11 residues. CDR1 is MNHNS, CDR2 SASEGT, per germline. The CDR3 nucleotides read TGTGCCAGCAGTGCATCGGAGACCCAGTACTTC. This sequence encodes CASSASETQYF.

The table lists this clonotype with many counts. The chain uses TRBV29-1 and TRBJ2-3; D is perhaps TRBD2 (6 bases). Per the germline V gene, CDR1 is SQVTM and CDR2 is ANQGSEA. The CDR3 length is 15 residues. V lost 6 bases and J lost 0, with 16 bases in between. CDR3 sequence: CSVRGRHPSTDTQYF. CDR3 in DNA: TGCAGCGTGCGGGGCCGGCACCCAAGCACAGATACGCAGTATTTT.

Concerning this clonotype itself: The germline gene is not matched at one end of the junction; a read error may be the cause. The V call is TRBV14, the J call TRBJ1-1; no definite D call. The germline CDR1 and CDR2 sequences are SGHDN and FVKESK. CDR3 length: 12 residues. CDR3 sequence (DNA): TGTGCCTGCAGCCAAGATCGGGCCGAAGCTTTCTTT. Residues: CACSQDRAEAFF.

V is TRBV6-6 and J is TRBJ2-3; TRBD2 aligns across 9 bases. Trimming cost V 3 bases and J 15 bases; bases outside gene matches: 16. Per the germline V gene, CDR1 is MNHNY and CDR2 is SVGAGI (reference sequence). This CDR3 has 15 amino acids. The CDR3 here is CASSYSGSGTDTNYF. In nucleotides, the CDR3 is TGTGCCAGCAGTTATAGCGGGAGCGGGACAGATACGAACTATTTT.

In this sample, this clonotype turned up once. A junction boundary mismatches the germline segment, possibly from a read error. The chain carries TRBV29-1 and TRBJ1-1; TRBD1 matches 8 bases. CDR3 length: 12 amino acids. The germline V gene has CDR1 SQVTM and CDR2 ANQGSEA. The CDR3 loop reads CSAEQGVTEAFF. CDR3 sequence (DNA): TGCAGCGCTGAACAGGGGGTCACTGAAGCTTTCTTT.

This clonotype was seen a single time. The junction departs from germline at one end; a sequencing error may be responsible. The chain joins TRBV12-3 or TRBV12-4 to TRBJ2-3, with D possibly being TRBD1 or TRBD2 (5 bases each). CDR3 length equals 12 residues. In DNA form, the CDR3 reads TGTGTCAGCGGACCCGAGACAGATACACAGTATTTT. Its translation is CVSGPETDTQYF.

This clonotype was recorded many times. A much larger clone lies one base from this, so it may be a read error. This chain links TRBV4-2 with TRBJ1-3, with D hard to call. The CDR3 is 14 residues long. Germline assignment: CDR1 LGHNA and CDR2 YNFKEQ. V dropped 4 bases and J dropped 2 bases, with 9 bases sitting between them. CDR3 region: CASSPTWAGNTIYF. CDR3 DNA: TGTGCCAGCAGCCCGACATGGGCTGGAAACACCATATATTTT.

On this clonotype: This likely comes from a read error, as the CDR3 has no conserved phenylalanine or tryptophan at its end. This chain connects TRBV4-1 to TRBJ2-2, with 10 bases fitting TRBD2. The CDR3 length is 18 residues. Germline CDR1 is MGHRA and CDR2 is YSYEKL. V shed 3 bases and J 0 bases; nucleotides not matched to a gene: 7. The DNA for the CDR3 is TGCGCCAGCAGCCAGCGACTAGCGGGTTGTGCGAACACCGGGGAGCTGTTTCTT. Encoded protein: CASSQRLAGCANTGELFL.

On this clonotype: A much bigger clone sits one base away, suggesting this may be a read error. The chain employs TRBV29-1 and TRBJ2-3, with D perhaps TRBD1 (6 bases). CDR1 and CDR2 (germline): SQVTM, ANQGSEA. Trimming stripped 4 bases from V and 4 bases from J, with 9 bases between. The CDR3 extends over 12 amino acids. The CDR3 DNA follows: TGCAGCGTTGGTGCAGGGGCAGATACGCAGTATTTT. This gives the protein CSVGAGADTQYF.

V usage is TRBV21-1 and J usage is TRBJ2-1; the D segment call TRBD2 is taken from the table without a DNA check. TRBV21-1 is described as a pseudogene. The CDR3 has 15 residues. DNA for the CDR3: TGTGCCAGCATCAAAGAGGCGGGAGCTAGCAATGAGCAGTTCTTC. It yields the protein CASIKEAGASNEQFF.

The CDR3 here is CSVLGAEAFF. CDR3 sequence (DNA): TGCAGCGTTCTCGGTGCTGAAGCTTTCTTT. The gene calls are TRBV29-1 and TRBJ1-1; D not certain. Between the trimmed V and J ends, which lost 5 bases and 6 bases, there was a span of 7 bases. CDR3 length: 10 amino acids. The germline V gene encodes CDR1 SQVTM and CDR2 ANQGSEA.

The chain's CDR3 is CTIGTSGTYNEQFF. The CDR3 DNA follows: TGTACCATCGGGACTAGCGGGACCTACAATGAGCAGTTCTTC. The V gene is TRBV6-2 or TRBV6-3, the J gene TRBJ2-1, with 13 bases aligning to TRBD2. The CDR3 is made up of 14 amino acids. Per the germline V gene, CDR1 is MNHEY and CDR2 is SVGEGT.

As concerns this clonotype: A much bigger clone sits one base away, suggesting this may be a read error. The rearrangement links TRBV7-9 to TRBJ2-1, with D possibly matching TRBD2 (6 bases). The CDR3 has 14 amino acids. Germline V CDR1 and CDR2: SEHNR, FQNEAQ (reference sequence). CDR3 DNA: TGTGCCAGCGGCTTAAGTATCCGGGACTTTGAGCAGTTCTTC. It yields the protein CASGLSIRDFEQFF.

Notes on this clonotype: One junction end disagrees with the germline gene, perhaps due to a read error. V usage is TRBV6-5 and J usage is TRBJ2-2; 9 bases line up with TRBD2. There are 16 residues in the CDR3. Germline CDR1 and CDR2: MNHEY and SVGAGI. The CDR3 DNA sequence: TGTGCCAGCAATTCCTTGAGCGGGAGGACTACCTGGGAGCTGCTTTTT. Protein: CASNSLSGRTTWELLF.

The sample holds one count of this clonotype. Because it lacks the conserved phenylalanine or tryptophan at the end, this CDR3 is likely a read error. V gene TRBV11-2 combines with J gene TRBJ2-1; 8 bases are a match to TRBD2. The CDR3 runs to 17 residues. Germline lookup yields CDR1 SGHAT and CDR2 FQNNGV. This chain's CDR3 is CASNLGVSGASYNEQFL. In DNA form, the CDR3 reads TGTGCCAGCAACTTAGGTGTTAGCGGGGCCTCCTATAATGAGCAGTTCCTC.

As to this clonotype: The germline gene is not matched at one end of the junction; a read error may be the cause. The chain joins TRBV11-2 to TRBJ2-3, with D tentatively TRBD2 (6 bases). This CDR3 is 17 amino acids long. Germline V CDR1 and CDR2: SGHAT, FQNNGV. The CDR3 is CASSLLGAGSGEDAQYF. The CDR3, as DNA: TGTGCCAGCAGTTTACTCGGCGCGGGGTCGGGTGAAGATGCGCAGTATTTT.

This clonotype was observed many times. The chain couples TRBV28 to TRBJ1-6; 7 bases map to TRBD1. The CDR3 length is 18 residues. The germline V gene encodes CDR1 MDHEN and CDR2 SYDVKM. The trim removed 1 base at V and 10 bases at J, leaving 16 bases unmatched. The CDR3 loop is CASSLFPLPDRDDSPLHF. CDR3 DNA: TGTGCCAGCAGTTTATTCCCCCTTCCCGACAGGGACGACTCACCCCTCCACTTT.